This TCR beta chain was sequenced in a study of CD4 T cells in relation to SARS-CoV-2 and coronaviruses (dated by TCRdb to the early 2020s). General notes on the study: In the ViraFEST assay, PBMCs were cultured with antigen for roughly ten days, after which TCR beta CDR3s were sequenced to identify antigen-specific clonal expansions. A different TCR-beta assay, based on Illumina, was used to sequence expansion assays from other donors in the study. Shared crossreactive spike epitopes were mapped to their HLA restriction using patient-derived lymphoblastoid cell lines. The Adaptive Biotechnologies TCR-sequencing kit was used to sequence samples from a few pre-COVID donors and the naive versus memory experiments, while other data came from Illumina-based sequencing. The study assessed, at the TCR clonotype level, memory CD4+ T cell crossreactivity between SARS-CoV-2 and common cold coronavirus spike proteins. An HIV-1 Nef peptide pool or a culture without peptide was used as the negative reference condition.

What the study reported, not specific to this receptor: Significantly weaker SARS-CoV-2-driven expansion was shown by crossreactive clones than by monoreactive clones, consistent with antigenic imprinting. Pre-pandemic and post-infection samples were not both contributed by any donor, so tracing of the source of pre-existing responses was limited. Small numbers of patients and of tested TCRs were a limitation of the study. Roughly 67% of donors had memory CD4+ clonotypes that crossrecognized SARS-CoV-2 and at least one common cold coronavirus spike. Since the crossreactivity analysis centred on spike protein, crossreactivity against other viral proteins was not assessed.

Library prep was done by the immunoSEQ multiplex PCR assay. The original methods were these. Preprocessing removed nonproductive sequences and CDR3s not starting with C, not ending with F or W, or shorter than 7 amino acids. The MANAFEST web app identified antigen-specific clonotypes based on expansion compared with the reference and other culture wells. A clone was considered positive if significant expansion relative to the reference culture was observed in 2 of 3 replicate wells at an FDR below 0.05. Positive clones also required significant expansion versus all other tandem wells and an odds ratio above 5. CDR3 homology was quantified as pairwise Levenshtein distance, calculated with the stringdist R package after three terminal residues were trimmed from each end. Sourced from immuneACCESS, this table was stored by TCRdb with only in-frame sequences that have V and J called. A share of the clones is absent; for the studies checked, an unresolved V gene accounts for under half, and the remainder has no known explanation. That table is the source of V, J and clone size, and D and trimming were worked out from the DNA. The sample includes roughly 24,000 clones, with 65% to 80% observed a single time. The leading ten clones occupy approximately 13% of the sample.

Trimming at the junction amounts to 5 bases on V and 8 bases on J, and the germline ends lie 16 bases apart. Its CDR3 holds 14 amino acids, cysteine through phenylalanine. The DNA shown is the 42-base CDR3, in frame from base 1. Per the germline V gene (reference sequence), LNHDA is the CDR1 and SQIVND is the CDR2. CD4+ T cells from unexposed donors were collected before the COVID-19 pandemic (2011-2018). The EasySep CD4+ T cell isolation kit was used to isolate CD4+ T cells once the cultures had run for roughly 10 days. As cell numbers permitted, CD4+ T cells from unexposed donors were tested for reactivity to SARS-CoV-2 S and N and to four common cold coronavirus spike pools. Each well received under 2.5 million PBMCs, cultured in IMDM supplemented with about 4.5% human AB serum and about 10 IU/ml IL-2. Half of the culture medium was replaced with fresh IL-2-containing medium on days 3 and 7. Each peptide culture condition was generally run in triplicate replicate wells. The leukapheresis product used for the unexposed donors was purchased from a commercial source. Ficoll-Paque PLUS gradient centrifugation was used to isolate PBMCs from either whole blood or leukapheresis product. PBMCs were either cryopreserved at -140°C or used fresh in the expansion assay. The QIAamp Micro DNA Kit was used to extract genomic DNA from the CD4+ T cells.

As to this clone: It has no known antigen specificity. Base qualities were left out, and no much larger clone turns up one base away.

This sequence originates from a human donor in good health. Source material: CD4+ T cells from PBMCs, cultured in vitro. The chain links TRBV19 with TRBJ2-4; TRBD2 is a possible D gene, resting on 6 matching bases. The sequenced DNA: TGTGCCAGTAGTCCTCAGTCGGGGGTGGACATTCAGTACTTC. Translated, it gives CASSPQSGVDIQYF.